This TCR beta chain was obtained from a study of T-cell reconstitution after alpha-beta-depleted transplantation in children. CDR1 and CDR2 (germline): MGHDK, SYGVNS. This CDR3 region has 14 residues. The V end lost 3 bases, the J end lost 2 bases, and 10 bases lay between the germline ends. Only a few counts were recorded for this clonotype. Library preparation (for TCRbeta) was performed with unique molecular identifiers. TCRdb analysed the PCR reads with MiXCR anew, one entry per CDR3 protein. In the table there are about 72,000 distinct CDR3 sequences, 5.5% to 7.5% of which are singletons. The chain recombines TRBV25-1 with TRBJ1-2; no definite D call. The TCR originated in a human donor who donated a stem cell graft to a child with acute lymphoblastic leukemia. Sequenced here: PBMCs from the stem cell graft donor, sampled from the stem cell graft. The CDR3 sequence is CASSEPGANYGYTF. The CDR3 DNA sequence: TGTGCCAGCAGTGAGCCAGGAGCCAACTATGGCTACACCTTC.